The clone carrying this T cell receptor beta chain was observed at least ten times. Its antigen remains unknown. The sample belongs to a study of molecular identifiers for immune sequencing clone quantification. Study results and limitations: Highly expanded clones may be undercounted when identical TCR molecules share barcodes. Clones carrying above 20 RNA copies accounted for over 97% of effector molecules, under 1% in naive cells.

Listed TCR primers and previously described methods were used for bulk TCR libraries. Each CDR3 protein is one row after TCRdb ran MiXCR on the PCR reads. Of about 320,000 distinct CDR3 sequences in the sample, 20% to 25% are singletons; the top ten hold approximately 0.84%. J was trimmed by 6 bases and V by 4 bases; bases with no gene match: 2. The V gene's germline CDR1 is SGHDN and CDR2 FVKESK. The CDR3 contains 12 residues. Sorting recovered naive CD8 T cells on a CD8+CD4-CCR7+CD45RA+ profile. The chain joins TRBV14 to TRBJ1-1; 7 nucleotides align to TRBD1. This clonotype originated in a human donor in good health. Some libraries in this study had Jurkat cell RNA spiked in. What was sequenced was naive CD8+ T cells from blood, with Jurkat cell RNA spiked in. Subset given: FACS-sorted CD8+CD4-CCR7+CD45RA+ naive T cells. CDR3 sequence reads: CASSRDSSEAFF. As DNA, the CDR3 is TGTGCCAGCAGCCGGGACAGTTCTGAAGCTTTCTTT.